This TCR beta chain came from a study of cytomegalovirus exposure and HLA in healthy donors. At the level of the study: In a previous analysis, 117 million unique TCR beta sequences were found from some 200 million T cells.

As to this clone: Its antigen is as yet unknown.

Sampled while nominally healthy, donors likely had unrecorded immune exposures. PCR employed 60 Vbeta and 13 Jbeta primers. Here immunoSEQ multiplex PCR was the method, and the copy in TCRdb shows in-frame clones only, minus some. Of 150,000 or so clones in the sample, about 80% were seen once. Broader study findings: Productive rates of about 90% or about 30% were seen for most TCR beta V segments in an earlier analysis.

Per germline, CDR1 SQVTM and CDR2 ANQGSEA. Trimming took 7 bases from V and 3 from J, leaving 12 bases between them. This CDR3 is 12 amino acids long. The sequence was obtained from a woman aged 45 to 65 in good health and CMV-seropositive. V is TRBV29-1 and J is TRBJ1-2; D may be TRBD1 (6 bases). The sample taken for sequencing was PBMCs. This CDR3 is CSDLDSHYGYTF. The CDR3, as DNA: TGCAGCGACCTGGACAGCCACTATGGCTACACCTTC.